This T cell receptor (beta chain) came from a study of blood T cell repertoires in COVID-19. Study information: COVID-19 samples from acute and convalescent phases originated in the United States, Italy and Spain. T cells, B-cell-depleted T cells, or PBMCs supplied cDNA or gDNA.

This CDR3 spans 15 amino acids. With 4 bases removed from V and 3 bases from J, the gap between germline ends came to 15 bases. CDR1 is KGHSH and CDR2 is LQKENI in the germline V gene. Authors' data handling: Scientists estimated how many nucleated cells there were by amplifying reference gene primers. Measured with immunoSEQ multiplex PCR; TCRdb has only the in-frame clones, and not every one. V and J calls and clone size are those listed in that table; D and trimming were worked out from the DNA. The top ten clones hold 2.2% of a sample with some 250,000 clones, 86% of them seen once. V and J are TRBV18 and TRBJ1-1; D is unresolved. The clonotype comes from a man in his thirties or forties who had recovered from COVID-19. Sequencing used peripheral blood. DNA for the CDR3: TGTGCCAGCTCACTGGTCTCCTCCGGGGACACTGAAGCTTTCTTT. This encodes CASSLVSSGDTEAFF.